The present T cell receptor (beta chain) was sequenced within a study of control samples from healthy donors and cancer patients. The ends were cut back, 3 bases at V and 4 bases at J, with 3 bases in the middle. Per the germline V gene, CDR1 is SGHAT and CDR2 is FQNNGV. This CDR3 region has 11 residues. Measured with immunoSEQ multiplex PCR; TCRdb has only the in-frame clones, and not every one. The table lists under 150,000 clones, over 90% of them singletons. V usage is TRBV11-2 and J usage is TRBJ2-5; D is ambiguous. This clonotype originated in a man younger than 40 in good health. The sequenced sample was blood. CDR3 DNA sequence: TGTGCCAGCAGCTTCCGAGAGACCCAGTACTTC. Residues: CASSFRETQYF.